This T cell receptor (beta chain) derives from a study of shared clonotypes between healthy human individuals. CD8 cells classed as naive were CD45RO-negative and positively selected for CCR7, excluding terminally differentiated effector memory CD45RA+ cells. Recent acute infections and vaccinations were absent in the healthy HIV-negative adult donors. Nashville, Tennessee was home to all donors, who were Caucasian adults. This clone occurred once. Its target is not known. Sequenced by immunoSEQ multiplex PCR; TCRdb stores in-frame clones only, minus some. The sample yields about 750,000 clones, approximately 92% seen once. General study findings and limits: Sampling covered nothing but blood. Tissue TCR repertoires likely differ from those found in blood. Inspection by rarefaction showed sorted-subset sequencing to be incomplete despite large depth.

The source of this sequence is a man aged 30 to 45 in good health. Sequencing used naive CD8+ T cells sorted from blood.

The CDR3 protein is CATSYSGMADTQYF. The CDR3 nucleotides are TGTGCCACCTCTTACAGCGGGATGGCAGATACGCAGTATTTT. The gene calls are TRBV19 and TRBJ2-3, with 7 bases lining up with TRBD2. The CDR3 totals 14 residues. Unmatched junction bases numbered 11, after V lost 10 bases and J lost 4 bases. Germline loops: CDR1 LNHDA, CDR2 SQIVND (reference sequence).